This is a list of T cell receptor beta chains from one sample in a study of blood T cell repertoires in COVID-19. The assay was immunoSEQ multiplex PCR, and TCRdb's table has in-frame clones only and misses some. This table has hundreds of thousands of clones, around nine tenths appearing once. Sequencing input: peripheral blood. The receptors stem from a man aged 60 to 75 with COVID-19, enrolled during active disease. Each CDR3 is given with its conserved first and last residue. The D gene is left open where the match is weak.

v_call: TRBV7-8
j_call: TRBJ1-6
d_call: TRBD1
cdr3_nt: TGTGCCAGCAGCTCGCCCGTACAGGGGGCTCAGAATTCACCCCTCCACTTT
cdr3_aa: CASSSPVQGAQNSPLHF

v_call: TRBV11-1
j_call: TRBJ1-1
d_call: -
cdr3_nt: TGTGCCAGCAGCCCCCAGGACAGACTGAACACTGAAGCTTTCTTT
cdr3_aa: CASSPQDRLNTEAFF

v_call: TRBV27
j_call: TRBJ2-1
d_call: -
cdr3_nt: TGTGCCAGCAGTTTCTCCCTCGGGGTAGTCTACAATGAGCAGTTCTTC
cdr3_aa: CASSFSLGVVYNEQFF

v_call: TRBV3-1/TRBV3-2
j_call: TRBJ2-5
d_call: TRBD2
cdr3_nt: TGTGCCAGCAGCCAGCCTCTAGCGGGAGGACGGGAGACCCAGTACTTC
cdr3_aa: CASSQPLAGGRETQYF

v_call: TRBV6-5
j_call: TRBJ1-2
d_call: TRBD1
cdr3_nt: TGTGCCAGCAGTTACACAGGGGGGTCAAGCTATGGCTACACCTTC
cdr3_aa: CASSYTGGSSYGYTF

v_call: TRBV19
j_call: TRBJ2-3
d_call: -
cdr3_nt: TGTGCCAGTACCCGGGCTGGGGGCAAAACCAGCACAGATACGCAGTATTTT
cdr3_aa: CASTRAGGKTSTDTQYF

v_call: TRBV2
j_call: TRBJ2-7
d_call: -
cdr3_nt: TGTGCCAGCAACAGGGACCCCCCATTTGGGGCCGAGCAGTACTTC
cdr3_aa: CASNRDPPFGAEQYF

v_call: TRBV4-2
j_call: TRBJ1-3
d_call: -
cdr3_nt: TGTGCCAGCAGCCAATCCGAGGGGAAGCGGGACACCATATATTTT
cdr3_aa: CASSQSEGKRDTIYF

v_call: TRBV9
j_call: TRBJ2-2
d_call: -
cdr3_nt: TGTGCCAGCAGCGTTATTAACAGGGCGGGCACCGGGGAGCTGTTTTTT
cdr3_aa: CASSVINRAGTGELFF

v_call: TRBV4-1
j_call: TRBJ2-4
d_call: -
cdr3_nt: TGCGCCAGCAGCCCCCGTCGCCGGGAGCGGAGGGACATTCAGTACTTC
cdr3_aa: CASSPRRRERRDIQYF

v_call: TRBV2
j_call: TRBJ2-3
d_call: TRBD1
cdr3_nt: TGTGCCAGCAACCGAGACAGGGCCACAGATACGCAGTATTTT
cdr3_aa: CASNRDRATDTQYF

v_call: TRBV27
j_call: TRBJ2-1
d_call: TRBD2
cdr3_nt: TGTGCCACCATGGCCCGGACTAGCGGGAGGAATGAGCAGTTCTTC
cdr3_aa: CATMARTSGRNEQFF

v_call: TRBV28
j_call: TRBJ2-2
d_call: TRBD1
cdr3_nt: TGTGCCAGCAGAGTAATTAAGACAGGGGATATCACCGGGGAGCTGTTTTTT
cdr3_aa: CASRVIKTGDITGELFF

v_call: TRBV28
j_call: TRBJ2-4
d_call: -
cdr3_nt: TGTGCCAGCAGTCCCGCCAAGGGGGTGTTTGGCATTCAGTACTTC
cdr3_aa: CASSPAKGVFGIQYF

v_call: TRBV27
j_call: TRBJ1-2
d_call: TRBD1
cdr3_nt: TGTGCCAGCAGGTCAAATTTGGACAGGGAAGGGTTTCGCTATGGCTACACCTTC
cdr3_aa: CASRSNLDREGFRYGYTF